Presented here are 18 T cell receptor beta chains from one specimen sequenced in a study of T-cell reconstitution after alpha-beta-depleted transplantation in children. The TCRbeta library was prepared with unique molecular identifiers. TCRdb processed the PCR reads anew with MiXCR; each CDR3 protein has one entry. The repertoire holds 300,000 to 400,000 distinct CDR3 sequences, with roughly 16% as singletons. The specimen comprised PBMCs, mostly from graft donor cells, sampled 360 days after TCRalphabeta/CD19-depleted stem cell transplant. Receptors originate from a male patient aged 2-15 years who had a stem cell transplant for acute lymphoblastic leukemia, so the T cells may come from the graft donor.

The chain recombines TRBV4-1 with TRBJ2-1; 9 bases fit TRBD1. With V trimmed by 4 bases and J by 3 bases, 10 bases remained unmatched. CDR3 length equals 17 residues. Germline V lookup: CDR1 MGHRA, CDR2 YSYEKL. The CDR3 protein is CASSLRGGQGRYNEQFF. In DNA, the CDR3 is TGCGCCAGCAGCCTGAGAGGAGGACAGGGGCGCTACAATGAGCAGTTCTTC.

This chain joins TRBV19 and TRBJ2-7, with D perhaps matching TRBD1 (6 bases). The length of the CDR3 is 14 residues. V lost 5 bases, J lost 3 bases, and 14 bases lay in between. CDR1 and CDR2 (germline): LNHDA, SQIVND (reference sequence). In DNA form, the CDR3 reads TGTGCCAGTAGTCCCACAGGGTTGATCTACGAGCAGTACTTC. Translation: CASSPTGLIYEQYF.

This clonotype was seen ten or more times. CDR3: CASSQRDATDTQYF. CDR3 bases: TGTGCCAGCAGCCAAAGGGACGCCACAGATACGCAGTATTTT. The chain couples TRBV4-2 to TRBJ2-3, with D perhaps assigned TRBD1 or TRBD2 (5 bases each). Germline V gene sequence: CDR1 LGHNA, CDR2 YNFKEQ. Between the trimmed V and J ends, which lost 2 bases and 2 bases, there was a span of 8 bases. This CDR3 has 14 residues.

This clonotype was seen a few times. J is TRBJ2-5 and V is TRBV5-6; no definite D call. The CDR3 loop spans 15 amino acids. Germline V CDR1 and CDR2: SGHDT, YYEEEE. Trimming removed 3 bases at V and 5 bases at J, with 17 bases between. CDR3 loop: CASSSRIGVGETQYF. CDR3 DNA: TGTGCCAGCAGCTCCAGGATTGGGGTTGGTGAGACCCAGTACTTC.

This clonotype came up a few times. The gene calls are TRBV20-1 and TRBJ2-3, with TRBD2 as a possible D gene (5 bases). CDR1 DFQATT and CDR2 SNEGSKA come from the germline V gene (reference sequence). CDR3 length equals 16 residues. V shed 1 base and J shed 5 bases, with 19 bases lying between them. The CDR3 spells CSARVIWRREGDTQYF. For the CDR3, the DNA is TGCAGTGCTAGAGTAATCTGGAGACGCGAGGGAGATACGCAGTATTTT.

This chain connects TRBV29-1 to TRBJ1-4; the D is unclear. The germline CDR1 and CDR2 sequences are SQVTM and ANQGSEA. The CDR3 contains 13 residues. V shed 4 bases and J shed 6 bases, with 12 bases lying between them. Written as DNA, the CDR3 is TGCAGCGTTGGTACGGGCCTATATGAAAAACTGTTTTTT. This gives the protein CSVGTGLYEKLFF.

This clonotype was picked up a small number of times. The chain combines TRBV5-1 with TRBJ2-1; TRBD2 matches 7 bases. V gave up 0 bases and J gave up 4 bases; unmatched junction bases: 7. CDR1 and CDR2 (germline): SGHRS, YFSETQ. CDR3 length: 16 amino acids. The CDR3: CASSLAPGTNYNEQFF. CDR3 nucleotide sequence: TGCGCCAGCAGCTTGGCCCCCGGGACTAATTACAATGAGCAGTTCTTC.

This clonotype showed up just a few times. V is TRBV15 and J is TRBJ2-5, with a weak D call TRBD2 (6 bases). The V end lost 3 bases, the J end lost 4 bases, and 21 bases lay between the germline ends. CDR1 and CDR2 (germline): LNHNV, YYDKDF (reference sequence). The CDR3 is made up of 17 amino acids. The CDR3 DNA follows: TGTGCCACCAGCAGGGGTCTTGGCCCCCGGCGGGGAGAGACCCAGTACTTC. Its translation: CATSRGLGPRRGETQYF.

This clonotype was seen a handful of times. V is TRBV20-1 and J is TRBJ2-6; no clear D. Germline-derived CDR1 and CDR2 are DFQATT and SNEGSKA (reference sequence). Deletions cut 6 bases from V and 0 bases from J, with 12 bases between. This CDR3 is built from 15 residues. CDR3 DNA sequence: TGCAGTGCCATGGGTGGGTACTCTGGGGCCAACGTCCTGACTTTC. Translated: CSAMGGYSGANVLTF.

The rearrangement links TRBV24-1 to TRBJ2-1; 7 bases line up with TRBD1. This CDR3 region has 16 residues. The germline CDR1 and CDR2 sequences are KGHDR and SFDVKD. With V trimmed by 5 bases and J by 4 bases, 10 bases remained unmatched. CDR3: CATSGAPDRPYNEQFF. The CDR3 region has the DNA TGTGCCACCAGTGGGGCCCCGGACAGGCCGTACAATGAGCAGTTCTTC.

This clonotype was found a few times. The rearrangement links TRBV12-3 or TRBV12-4 to TRBJ1-5; D is unclear. Trimming removed 3 bases from V and 4 bases from J, with 10 bases in between. CDR3 size: 14 residues. As DNA, the CDR3 is TGTGCCAGCAGTTTGGGTCGGAAGAATCAGCCCCAGCATTTT. Translated: CASSLGRKNQPQHF.

The CDR3, as DNA: TGTGCCAGCAGTTTATCGACGGACATTTCCTCCTACGAGCAGTACTTC. Amino acids: CASSLSTDISSYEQYF. This rearrangement joins TRBV27 to TRBJ2-7; a possible D gene is TRBD1 (5 bases). Trimming pared 0 bases from V and 0 bases from J, leaving 12 bases between. Germline V gene lookup returns CDR1 MNHEY and CDR2 SMNVEV (reference sequence). The CDR3 sequence is 16 residues long.

The J gene is TRBJ2-7, the V gene TRBV4-1, with D uncertain. The ends were cut back, 0 bases at V and 3 bases at J, with 12 bases in the middle. CDR3 size: 15 residues. The germline V gene has CDR1 MGHRA and CDR2 YSYEKL. The CDR3 reads CASSQDSGFLYEQYF. CDR3 DNA sequence: TGCGCCAGCAGCCAAGACTCCGGGTTTCTCTACGAGCAGTACTTC.

J is TRBJ2-7 and V is TRBV5-6, with 10 bases identical to TRBD2. CDR1 and CDR2 (germline): SGHDT, YYEEEE. This CDR3 region has 14 residues. The junction had 2 bases not matched to a gene; V was cut back by 0 bases and J by 5 bases. CDR3 loop: CASSLGGTSDEQYF. DNA of the CDR3: TGTGCCAGCAGCTTGGGCGGGACTAGCGACGAGCAGTACTTC. The whole variable domain, remainder taken from reference TRBV5-6 and TRBJ2-7, is DAGVTQSPTHLIKTRGQQVTLRCSPKSGHDTVSWYQQALGQGPQFIFQYYEEEERQRGNFPDRFSGHQFPNYSSELNVNALLLGDSALYLCASSLGGTSDEQYFGPGTRLTVT.

The chain is built from TRBV12-3 or TRBV12-4 and TRBJ1-4, with 9 bases lining up with TRBD1. V was clipped by 5 bases and J by 10 bases; unmatched bases: 23. The CDR3 has 19 residues. The CDR3 DNA follows: TGTGCCAGCAGTCCCTTCCCAGGGACAGGGACGCGGGGCCTGCGAAAACTGTTTTTT. Residues: CASSPFPGTGTRGLRKLFF.

This clonotype turned up a few times. The V call is TRBV12-3 or TRBV12-4, the J call TRBJ1-6; D possibly corresponds to TRBD1 (6 bases). The length of the CDR3 is 12 residues. Trimming cost V 7 bases and J 7 bases, with 8 bases left between them. CDR3 sequence reads: CASIRGNSPLHF. For the CDR3, the DNA is TGTGCCAGCATTAGGGGGAATTCACCCCTCCACTTT.

The V gene is TRBV6-1, the J gene TRBJ1-5; the D is unclear. There are 13 residues in the CDR3. Germline lookup yields CDR1 MNHNS and CDR2 SASEGT. The V end lost 6 bases, the J end lost 0 bases, and 6 bases lay between the germline ends. The CDR3 is CASRSYSNQPQHF. In DNA form, the CDR3 reads TGTGCCAGCAGGTCGTATAGCAATCAGCCCCAGCATTTT.

The J gene is TRBJ2-1, the V gene TRBV11-2; 9 bases fit TRBD2. V gave up 4 bases and J gave up 2 bases; unmatched junction bases: 15. This CDR3 has 19 residues. In germline, CDR1 is SGHAT, CDR2 FQNNGV. Here the CDR3 DNA reads TGTGCCAGCAGCTCACCATATCACGTAGCGGGAGAGACCTACAATGAGCAGTTCTTC. This sequence encodes CASSSPYHVAGETYNEQFF.